The text below deals with one TCR beta chain. The entry originates in a study of blood T cell repertoires in COVID-19. From germline, CDR1 is SGHKS and CDR2 YYEKEE (reference sequence). Trimming removed 4 bases at V and 0 bases at J, with 17 bases between. The CDR3 loop spans 16 amino acids. Authors' data handling: Researchers report that nucleated cell counts were estimated from reference gene primer amplification. TCRdb's copy holds only in-frame clones and misses some; the assay was immunoSEQ multiplex PCR. V and J calls and clone size come straight from that table; D and trimming were deduced from the DNA. The sample records some 350,000 clones, approximately 86% being singletons.

The sequencing sample was made of peripheral blood. The chain couples TRBV5-5 to TRBJ2-7; D gene uncertain. This sequence originates from a human donor in a cohort sampled during active COVID-19. Written as DNA, the CDR3 is TGTGCCAGCAGCCAAGCCGACGGAGTACTCTCCTACGAGCAGTACTTC. This encodes CASSQADGVLSYEQYF.